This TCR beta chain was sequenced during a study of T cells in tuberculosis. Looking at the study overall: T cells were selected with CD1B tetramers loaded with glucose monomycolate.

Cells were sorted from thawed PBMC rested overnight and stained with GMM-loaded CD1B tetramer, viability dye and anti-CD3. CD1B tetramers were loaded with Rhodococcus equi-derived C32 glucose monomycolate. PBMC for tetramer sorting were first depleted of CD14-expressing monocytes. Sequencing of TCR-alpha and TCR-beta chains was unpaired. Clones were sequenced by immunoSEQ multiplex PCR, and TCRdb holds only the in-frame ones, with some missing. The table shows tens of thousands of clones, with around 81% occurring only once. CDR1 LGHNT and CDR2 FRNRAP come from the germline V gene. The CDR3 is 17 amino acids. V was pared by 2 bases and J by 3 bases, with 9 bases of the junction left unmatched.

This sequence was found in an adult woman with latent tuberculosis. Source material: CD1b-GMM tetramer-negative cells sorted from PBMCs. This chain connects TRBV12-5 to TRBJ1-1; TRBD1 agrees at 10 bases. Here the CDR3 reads CASGLPSMGQGYTEAFF. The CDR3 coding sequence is TGTGCTAGTGGTTTGCCATCTATGGGACAGGGGTACACTGAAGCTTTCTTT.